These 7 T cell receptor beta chains came from one sample sequenced in a study of T-cell reconstitution after alpha-beta-depleted transplantation in children (dated by TCRdb to about 2016). Library prep was done by PCR. The listed sequencing device is Illumina HiSeq 2500. Molecular barcoding was employed in the preparation of TCR libraries, with unique molecular identifiers being used to normalize TCRbeta repertoire quantification. TCRdb applied fastp at Q25 and MiXCR to the public reads, then kept only in-frame beta chains. Each entry merges the rows of one CDR3 protein and shows their most common DNA and genes. The sample has 490,000 or so distinct CDR3 sequences on record, around 13% of them singletons. The top ten constitute more than 5.5% of the sample. Sequenced material: PBMCs from the stem cell graft donor, taken from the stem cell graft. The receptor set was obtained from a human donor who donated a stem cell graft to a child with combined immunodeficiency.

The rearrangement joins TRBV12-3 or TRBV12-4 to TRBJ2-5; D ambiguous. The ends were cut back, 8 bases at V and 5 bases at J, with 9 bases in the middle. There are 11 residues in the CDR3. The CDR3: CASSPSETQYF. The CDR3, as DNA: TGTGCCAGCTCTCCATCGGAGACCCAGTACTTC.

This clonotype turned up a few times. The chain recombines TRBV9 with TRBJ2-7; D assignment may be TRBD1 or TRBD2 (5 bases each). The CDR3 contains 13 residues. Germline CDR1 and CDR2: SGDLS and YYNGEE. The V gene lost 3 bases and the J gene lost 6 bases, with 13 bases spanning the gap. The CDR3 spells CASSASGAGEQYF. For the CDR3, the DNA is TGTGCCAGCAGCGCCTCCGGGGCCGGCGAGCAGTACTTC.

The chain carries TRBV5-1 and TRBJ2-7; 13 bases agree with TRBD2. In germline, CDR1 is SGHRS, CDR2 YFSETQ. The CDR3 is 16 amino acids. The ends lost 3 bases at V and 3 bases at J; junction bases unmatched: 6. Here the CDR3 DNA reads TGCGCCAGCAGCTCACGGACTAGCGGGAGTTTCTACGAGCAGTACTTC. The encoded protein is CASSSRTSGSFYEQYF.

A few counts support this clonotype. CDR3: CASTPHGVAGRHNEQFF. CDR3 coding DNA: TGTGCCAGCACTCCCCATGGGGTGGCGGGAAGGCACAATGAGCAGTTCTTC. The chain employs TRBV6-2 or TRBV6-3 and TRBJ2-1; D is possibly TRBD2 (6 bases). V lost 7 bases and J lost 5, with 24 bases in between. Germline V lookup: CDR1 MNHEY, CDR2 SVGEGT. The CDR3 is 17 residues long.

This clonotype showed up many times. This rearrangement joins TRBV30 to TRBJ2-3; possibly TRBD2 for D (6 bases). There are 13 residues in the CDR3. CDR1 and CDR2 from the germline V gene are GTSNPN and SVGIG (reference sequence). This chain's CDR3 is CAGLGGSTDTQYF. The CDR3 coding sequence is TGTGCTGGACTCGGGGGAAGCACAGATACGCAGTATTTT.

The CDR3 here is CASSPEPLDTQYF. The CDR3 nucleotides are TGTGCCAGCAGCCCAGAACCGCTCGATACGCAGTATTTT. The chain recombines TRBV4-2 with TRBJ2-3, with D uncertain. Germline CDR1 is LGHNA and CDR2 is YNFKEQ. V was clipped by 4 bases and J by 6 bases, with 11 bases between them. The CDR3 runs 13 residues.

Ten or more counts support this clonotype. The chain has TRBV6-1 and TRBJ2-3, with 7 bases that match TRBD2. CDR3 length: 15 amino acids. Germline loops: CDR1 MNHNS, CDR2 SASEGT. The V gene end was trimmed by 7 bases and the J gene end by 2 bases; junction bases not matched to a gene: 9. The CDR3 nucleotides are TGTGCCAGCACCCAAAGGGACTATGACACAGATACGCAGTATTTT. Translating it yields CASTQRDYDTDTQYF.